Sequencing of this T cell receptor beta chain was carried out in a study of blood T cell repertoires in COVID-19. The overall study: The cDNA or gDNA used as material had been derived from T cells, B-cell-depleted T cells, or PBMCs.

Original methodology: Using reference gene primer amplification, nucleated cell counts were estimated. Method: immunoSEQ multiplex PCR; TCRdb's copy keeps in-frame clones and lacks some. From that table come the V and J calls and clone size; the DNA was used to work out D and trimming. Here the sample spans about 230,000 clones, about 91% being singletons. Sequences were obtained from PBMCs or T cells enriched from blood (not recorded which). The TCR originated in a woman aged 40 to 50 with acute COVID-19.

CDR3: CALEQSAGTGGREQFF. The CDR3 DNA sequence: TGTGCCTTGGAGCAATCCGCCGGGACAGGGGGCAGGGAGCAGTTCTTC. The rearrangement joins TRBV30 to TRBJ2-1, with TRBD1 identical over 12 bases. This CDR3 region has 16 residues. V was pared by 7 bases and J by 10 bases, with 17 bases of the junction left unmatched. Per germline, CDR1 GTSNPN and CDR2 SVGIG (reference sequence).